This record looks at one T cell receptor (beta chain) sequence and its context. These data belong to a study of blood T cell repertoires in COVID-19. The wider study: Acute and convalescent COVID-19 specimens originated in the United States, Italy and Spain. Nucleic acid was either cDNA or gDNA, and it came from T cells, B-cell-depleted T cells, or PBMCs.

In the original processing: Reference gene primer amplification in the assay estimated nucleated cell counts. Sequencing was performed with immunoSEQ multiplex PCR; in TCRdb, only in-frame clones are kept and a portion is missing. V and J calls and clone size follow that table, whereas D and trimming were derived from the DNA. The top ten clones hold around 10% of a sample with 25,000 to 30,000 clones, approximately 86% of them seen once. The ends were cut back, 6 bases at V and 1 base at J, with 9 bases in the middle. This CDR3 has 13 residues. The V gene's germline CDR1 is MNHEY and CDR2 SVGAGI. Material: peripheral blood. This rearrangement joins TRBV6-5 to TRBJ1-2, with D perhaps matching TRBD1 (5 bases). The TCR was taken from a human donor in a cohort sampled during active COVID-19. The donor label of this sample is uncertain. The CDR3: CASRIDSNYGYTF. CDR3 bases: TGTGCCAGCAGGATCGACAGTAACTATGGCTACACCTTC.